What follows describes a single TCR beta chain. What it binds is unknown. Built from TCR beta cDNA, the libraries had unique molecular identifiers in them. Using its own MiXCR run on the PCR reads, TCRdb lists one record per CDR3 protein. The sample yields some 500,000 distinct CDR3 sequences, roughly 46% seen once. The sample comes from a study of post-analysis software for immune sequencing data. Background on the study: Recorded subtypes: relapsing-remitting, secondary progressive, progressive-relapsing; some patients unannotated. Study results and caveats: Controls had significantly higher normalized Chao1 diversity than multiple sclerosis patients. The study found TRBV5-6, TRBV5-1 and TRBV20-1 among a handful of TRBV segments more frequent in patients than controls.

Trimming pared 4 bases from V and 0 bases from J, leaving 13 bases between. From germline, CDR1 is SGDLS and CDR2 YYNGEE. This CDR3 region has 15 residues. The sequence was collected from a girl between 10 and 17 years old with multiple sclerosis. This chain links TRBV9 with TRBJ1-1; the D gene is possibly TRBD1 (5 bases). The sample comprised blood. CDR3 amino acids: CASSPPGTLNTEAFF. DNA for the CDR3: TGTGCCAGCAGCCCTCCGGGGACCCTGAACACTGAAGCTTTCTTT.